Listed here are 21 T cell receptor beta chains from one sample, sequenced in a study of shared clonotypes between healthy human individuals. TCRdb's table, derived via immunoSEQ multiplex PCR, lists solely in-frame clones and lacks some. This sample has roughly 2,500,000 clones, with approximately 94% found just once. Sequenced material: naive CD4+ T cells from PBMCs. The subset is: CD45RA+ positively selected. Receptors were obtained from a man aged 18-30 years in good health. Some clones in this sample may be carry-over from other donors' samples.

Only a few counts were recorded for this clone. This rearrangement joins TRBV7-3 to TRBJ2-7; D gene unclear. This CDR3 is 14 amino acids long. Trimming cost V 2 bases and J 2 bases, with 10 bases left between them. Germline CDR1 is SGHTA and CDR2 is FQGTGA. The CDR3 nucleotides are TGTGCCAGCAGCTTATGGGCAGGTCCCTACGAGCAGTACTTC. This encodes CASSLWAGPYEQYF.

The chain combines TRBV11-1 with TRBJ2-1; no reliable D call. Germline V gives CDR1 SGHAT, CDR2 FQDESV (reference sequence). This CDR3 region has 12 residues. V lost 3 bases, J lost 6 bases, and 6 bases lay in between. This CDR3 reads CASSLGVNEQFF. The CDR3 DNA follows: TGTGCCAGCAGCTTGGGCGTCAATGAGCAGTTCTTC.

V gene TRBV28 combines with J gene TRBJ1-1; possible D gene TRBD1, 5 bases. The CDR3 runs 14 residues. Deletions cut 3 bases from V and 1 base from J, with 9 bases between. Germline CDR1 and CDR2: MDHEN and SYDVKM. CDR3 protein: CASSFSGRNTEAFF. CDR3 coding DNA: TGTGCCAGCAGTTTTTCAGGGCGGAACACTGAAGCTTTCTTT. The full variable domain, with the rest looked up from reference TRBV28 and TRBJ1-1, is DVKVTQSSRYLVKRTGEKVFLECVQDMDHENMFWYRQDPGLGLRLIYFSYDVKMKEKGDIPEGYSVSREKKERFSLILESASTNQTSMYLCASSFSGRNTEAFFGQGTRLTVV.

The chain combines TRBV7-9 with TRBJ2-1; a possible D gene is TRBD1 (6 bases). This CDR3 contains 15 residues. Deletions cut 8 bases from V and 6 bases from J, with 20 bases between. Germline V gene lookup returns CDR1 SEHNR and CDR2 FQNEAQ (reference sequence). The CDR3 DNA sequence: TGTGCCAGCCCCATCTCAGGGGTATCAGGCAATGAGCAGTTCTTC. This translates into CASPISGVSGNEQFF.

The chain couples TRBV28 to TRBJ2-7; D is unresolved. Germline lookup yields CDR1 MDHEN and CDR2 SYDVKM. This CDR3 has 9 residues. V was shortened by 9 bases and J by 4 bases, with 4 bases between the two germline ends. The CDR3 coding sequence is TGTGCCAGGGCGTACGAGCAGTACTTC. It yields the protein CARAYEQYF.

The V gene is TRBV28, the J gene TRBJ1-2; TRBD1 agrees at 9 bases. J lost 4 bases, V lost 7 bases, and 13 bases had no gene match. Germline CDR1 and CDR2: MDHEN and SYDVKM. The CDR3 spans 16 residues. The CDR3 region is CASTPGGGTGPYGYTF. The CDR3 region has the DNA TGTGCCAGCACCCCGGGTGGCGGGACAGGGCCCTATGGCTACACCTTC.

The CDR3: CASSLAKVRLAETQYF. CDR3 in DNA: TGTGCCAGCAGCTTAGCGAAGGTACGACTGGCAGAGACCCAGTACTTC. The rearrangement joins TRBV7-2 to TRBJ2-5; D is ambiguous. Germline V lookup: CDR1 SGHTA, CDR2 FQGNSA. Trimming stripped 0 bases from V and 4 bases from J, with 15 bases between. The CDR3 covers 16 residues.

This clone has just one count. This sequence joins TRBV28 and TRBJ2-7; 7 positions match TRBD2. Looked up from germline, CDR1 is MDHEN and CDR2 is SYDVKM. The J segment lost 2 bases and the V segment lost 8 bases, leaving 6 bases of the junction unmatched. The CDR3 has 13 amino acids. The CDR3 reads CASYAGLAYEQYF. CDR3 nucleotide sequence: TGTGCCAGCTACGCCGGACTAGCCTACGAGCAGTACTTC.

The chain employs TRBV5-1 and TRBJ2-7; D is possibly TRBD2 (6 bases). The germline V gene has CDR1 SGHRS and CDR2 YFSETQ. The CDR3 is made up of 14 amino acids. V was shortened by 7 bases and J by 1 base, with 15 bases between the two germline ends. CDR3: CASSPSSVSYEQYF. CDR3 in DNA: TGCGCCAGCTCCCCTTCTAGCGTATCCTACGAGCAGTACTTC.

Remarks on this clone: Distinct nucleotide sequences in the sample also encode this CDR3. CDR3 bases: TGTGCCAGTAGTATTAGCTCTGGGGCCAACGTCCTGACTTTC. Protein sequence: CASSISSGANVLTF. The V call is TRBV19, the J call TRBJ2-6; no reliable D call. CDR1 is LNHDA, CDR2 SQIVND, per germline (reference sequence). This CDR3 region has 14 residues. Trimming took 3 bases from V and 0 from J, leaving 3 bases between them.

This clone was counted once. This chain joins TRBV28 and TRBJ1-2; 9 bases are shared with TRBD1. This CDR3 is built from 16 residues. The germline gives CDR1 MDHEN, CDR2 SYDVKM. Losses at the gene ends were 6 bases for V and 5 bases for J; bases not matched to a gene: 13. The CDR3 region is CASRITLGTGQYGYTF. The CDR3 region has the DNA TGTGCCAGCAGGATTACCCTTGGGACAGGGCAATATGGCTACACCTTC.

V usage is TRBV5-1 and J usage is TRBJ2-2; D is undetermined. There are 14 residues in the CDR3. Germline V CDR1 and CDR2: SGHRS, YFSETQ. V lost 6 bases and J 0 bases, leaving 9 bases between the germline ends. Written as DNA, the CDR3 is TGCGCCAGCACCCCCCCCGCGAACACCGGGGAGCTGTTTTTT. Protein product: CASTPPANTGELFF.

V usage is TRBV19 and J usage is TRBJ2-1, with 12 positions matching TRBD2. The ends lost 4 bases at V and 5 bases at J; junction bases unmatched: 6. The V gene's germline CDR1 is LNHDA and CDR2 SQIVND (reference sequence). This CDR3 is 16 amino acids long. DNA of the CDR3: TGTGCCAGTAGTACCCAGACTAGCGGGAGACACAATGAGCAGTTCTTC. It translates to CASSTQTSGRHNEQFF.

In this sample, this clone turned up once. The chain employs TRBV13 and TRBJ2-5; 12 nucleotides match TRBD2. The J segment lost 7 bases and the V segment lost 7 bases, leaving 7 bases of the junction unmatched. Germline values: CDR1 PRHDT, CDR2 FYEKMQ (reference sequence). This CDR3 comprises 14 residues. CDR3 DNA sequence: TGTGCCAGCACCCGGACTAGCGGGACAGGGACCCAGTACTTC. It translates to CASTRTSGTGTQYF.

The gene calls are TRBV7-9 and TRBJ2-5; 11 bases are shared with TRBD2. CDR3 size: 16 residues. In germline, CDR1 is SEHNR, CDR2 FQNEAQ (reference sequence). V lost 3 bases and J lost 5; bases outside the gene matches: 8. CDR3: CASSFLRLAGWETQYF. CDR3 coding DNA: TGTGCCAGCAGCTTTCTCAGACTAGCGGGATGGGAGACCCAGTACTTC.

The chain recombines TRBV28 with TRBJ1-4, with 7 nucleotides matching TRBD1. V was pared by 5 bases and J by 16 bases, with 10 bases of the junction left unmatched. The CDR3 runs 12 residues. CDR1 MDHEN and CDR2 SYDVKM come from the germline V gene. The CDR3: CASSPRQGITFF. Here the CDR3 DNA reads TGTGCCAGCAGTCCAAGACAGGGAATAACGTTTTTT.

The chain's CDR3 is CASSLWATQGNTIYF. The CDR3 region has the DNA TGTGCCAGCAGCTTATGGGCTACCCAGGGAAACACCATATATTTT. The rearrangement uses TRBV7-2 and TRBJ1-3; D remains unclear. The germline V gene encodes CDR1 SGHTA and CDR2 FQGNSA. This CDR3 has 15 residues. The V and J ends lost 2 bases and 4 bases respectively, with 12 bases between them.

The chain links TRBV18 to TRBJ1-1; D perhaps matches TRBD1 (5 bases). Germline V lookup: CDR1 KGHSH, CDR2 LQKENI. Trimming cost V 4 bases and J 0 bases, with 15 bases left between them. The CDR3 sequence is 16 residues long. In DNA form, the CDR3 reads TGTGCCAGCTCACTCCATGGAGGGGCCATGAACACTGAAGCTTTCTTT. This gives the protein CASSLHGGAMNTEAFF.

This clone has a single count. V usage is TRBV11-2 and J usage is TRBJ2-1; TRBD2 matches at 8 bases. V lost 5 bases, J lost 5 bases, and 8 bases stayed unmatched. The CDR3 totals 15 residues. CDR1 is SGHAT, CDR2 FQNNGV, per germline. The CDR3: CASSPGAGADNEQFF. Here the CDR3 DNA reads TGTGCCAGCAGCCCCGGAGCGGGAGCGGACAATGAGCAGTTCTTC.

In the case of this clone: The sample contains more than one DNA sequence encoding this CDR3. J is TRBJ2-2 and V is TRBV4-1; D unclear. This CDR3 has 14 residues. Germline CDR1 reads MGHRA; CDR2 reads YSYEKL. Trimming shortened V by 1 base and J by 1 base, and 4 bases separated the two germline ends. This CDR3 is CASSQVGNTGELFF. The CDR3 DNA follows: TGCGCCAGCAGCCAAGTAGGGAACACCGGGGAGCTGTTTTTT.

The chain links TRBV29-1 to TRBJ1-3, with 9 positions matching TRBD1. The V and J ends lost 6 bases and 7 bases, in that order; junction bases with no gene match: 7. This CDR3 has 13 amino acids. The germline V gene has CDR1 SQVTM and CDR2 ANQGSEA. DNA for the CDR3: TGCAGCGTGGGGACAGGGAACGCGAACACCATATATTTT. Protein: CSVGTGNANTIYF.